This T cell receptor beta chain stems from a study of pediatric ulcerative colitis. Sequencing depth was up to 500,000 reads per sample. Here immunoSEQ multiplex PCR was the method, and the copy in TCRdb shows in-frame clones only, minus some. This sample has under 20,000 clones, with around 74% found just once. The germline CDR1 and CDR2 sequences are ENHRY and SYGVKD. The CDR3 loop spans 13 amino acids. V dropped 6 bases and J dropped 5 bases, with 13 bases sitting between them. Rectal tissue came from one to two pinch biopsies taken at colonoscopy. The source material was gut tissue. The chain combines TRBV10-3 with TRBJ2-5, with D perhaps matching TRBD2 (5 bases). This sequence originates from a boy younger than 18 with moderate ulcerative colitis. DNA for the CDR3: TGTGCCATCAGCTTTGATTCGGGGGAGACCCAGTACTTC. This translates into CAISFDSGETQYF.